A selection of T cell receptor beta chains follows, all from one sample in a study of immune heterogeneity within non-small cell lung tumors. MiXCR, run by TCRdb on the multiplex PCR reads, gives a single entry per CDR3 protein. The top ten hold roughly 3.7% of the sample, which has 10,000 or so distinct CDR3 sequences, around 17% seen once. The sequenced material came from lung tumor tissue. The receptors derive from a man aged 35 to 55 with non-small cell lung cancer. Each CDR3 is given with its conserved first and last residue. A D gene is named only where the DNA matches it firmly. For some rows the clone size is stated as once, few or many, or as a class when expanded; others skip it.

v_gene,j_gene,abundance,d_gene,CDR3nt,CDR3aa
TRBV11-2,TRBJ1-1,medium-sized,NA,TGTGCCAGCAGCTTAACGTTGCAGGGCAGGAACACTGAAGCTTTCTTT,CASSLTLQGRNTEAFF
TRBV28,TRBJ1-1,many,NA,TGTGCCAGCACCCCATTAGAGGGTAACACTGAAGCTTTCTTT,CASTPLEGNTEAFF
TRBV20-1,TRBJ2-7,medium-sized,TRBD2,TGCAGTGCTAGAGATAGAGGTGCTAGCGGGAGAATATACGAGCAGTACTTC,CSARDRGASGRIYEQYF
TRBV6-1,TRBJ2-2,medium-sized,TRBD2,TGTGCCAGCAGTGAACTAGCGGGGGGGCCCGGGGAGCTGTTTTTT,CASSELAGGPGELFF
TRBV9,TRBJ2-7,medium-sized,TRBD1,TGTGCCAGCAGCGTAGAATCTGGACAGGGGTTCTACGAGCAGTACTTC,CASSVESGQGFYEQYF
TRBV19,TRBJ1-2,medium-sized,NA,TGTGCCAGTGAGCGGGGAAGGACCTATGGCTACACCTTC,CASERGRTYGYTF
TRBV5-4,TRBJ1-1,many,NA,TGTGCCAGCAGCTCCTCGGTATCTGAAGCTTTCTTT,CASSSSVSEAFF
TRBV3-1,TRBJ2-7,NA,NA,TGTGCCAGCAGCCAAGCAGGGGGGTCCTACGAGCAGTACTTC,CASSQAGGSYEQYF
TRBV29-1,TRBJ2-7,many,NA,TGCAGCGTTGCTCTAAGGGATTCGGGCGAGCAGTACTTC,CSVALRDSGEQYF
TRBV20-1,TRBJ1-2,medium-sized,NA,TGCAGTGCTAGAGGGAGCCAGAACGGTGGCTACACCTTC,CSARGSQNGGYTF
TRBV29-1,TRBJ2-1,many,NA,TGCAGCGGTGAATTGGCGGGGACACGGAATGAGCAGTTCTTC,CSGELAGTRNEQFF
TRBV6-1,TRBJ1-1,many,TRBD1,TGTGCCAGCAGGGGGGAACGACAGGGAGCTGGGGCTGAAGCTTTCTTT,CASRGERQGAGAEAFF
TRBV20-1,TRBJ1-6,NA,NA,TGCAGTGCTAACAGGGATGGGGGTCTTAATAATTCAAACCTCCACTTT,CSANRDGGLNNSNLHF
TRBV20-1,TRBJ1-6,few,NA,TGCAGTGCTATGGAGGGTAATAATTTACCCCTCCACTTT,CSAMEGNNLPLHF
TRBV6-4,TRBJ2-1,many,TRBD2,TGTGCCAGCAGTGACTCAGCGGGGGGGAATGAGCAGTTCTTC,CASSDSAGGNEQFF
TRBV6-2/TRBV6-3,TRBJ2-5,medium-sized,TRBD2,TGTGCCAGCACCGACGGGTGGTACAGCGGGGGAGAGACCCAGTACTTC,CASTDGWYSGGETQYF
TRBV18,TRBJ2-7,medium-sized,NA,TGTGCCAGCTCACCCTTCAGGACCCCCGGGCGGGAGCAGTACTTC,CASSPFRTPGREQYF
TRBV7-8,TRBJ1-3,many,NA,TGTGCCAGCAGCTTAGGGGGGTACTCTGGAAACACCATATATTTT,CASSLGGYSGNTIYF
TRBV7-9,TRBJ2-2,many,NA,TGTGCCAGCAGCTTAGGCCCTTTTACCGGGGAGCTGTTTTTT,CASSLGPFTGELFF
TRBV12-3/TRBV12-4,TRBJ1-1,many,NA,TGTGCCAGCAGTTTCGCAGGGGACACTGAAGCTTTCTTT,CASSFAGDTEAFF
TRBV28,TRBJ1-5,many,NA,TGTGCCAGCAGTCCACCAGACAGGTATCAGCCCCAGCATTTT,CASSPPDRYQPQHF
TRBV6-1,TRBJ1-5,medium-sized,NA,TGTGCCAGCAGTGAGTCCCGGTGGGGGAGTAATCAGCCCCAGCATTTT,CASSESRWGSNQPQHF
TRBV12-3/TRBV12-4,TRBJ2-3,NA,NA,TGTGCCAGCAGCCGGACGGCCAGTAGTCAGTATTTT,CASSRTASSQYF
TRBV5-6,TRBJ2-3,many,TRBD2,TGTGCCAGCAGCTTGGGTAACTACCAGCGGGGGGCGGGATTCACAGATACGCAGTATTTT,CASSLGNYQRGAGFTDTQYF
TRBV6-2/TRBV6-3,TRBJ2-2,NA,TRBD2,TGTGCCAGCAGGAAAGCGGGAGGAAGTACCGGGGAGCTGTTTTTT,CASRKAGGSTGELFF
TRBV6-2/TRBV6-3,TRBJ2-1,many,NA,TGTGCCAGCAGTTACTCTACGGGGCGTGAGCAGTTCTTC,CASSYSTGREQFF
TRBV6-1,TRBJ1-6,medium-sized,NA,TGTGCCAGCAGGTACAGCAATTCACCCCTCCACTTT,CASRYSNSPLHF
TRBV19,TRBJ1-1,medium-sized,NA,TGTGCCAGTAGTCTCGGGCCGGCCACTGAAGCTTTCTTT,CASSLGPATEAFF
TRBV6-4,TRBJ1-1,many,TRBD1,TGTGCCAGCTCGGCAGGGGGTGTGAACACTGAAGCTTTCTTT,CASSAGGVNTEAFF
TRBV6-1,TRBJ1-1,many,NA,TGTGCCAGCAGGGGCCCGGGGGGCTGGACTGAAGCTTTCTTT,CASRGPGGWTEAFF
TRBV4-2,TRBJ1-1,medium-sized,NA,TGTGCCAGCAGCCAAGCGGGGAGGACTGAAGCTTTCTTT,CASSQAGRTEAFF
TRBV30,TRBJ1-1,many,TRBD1,TGTGCCTGGATTCAGGGCAGGGGGCTATCTGGTGCTTTCTTT,CAWIQGRGLSGAFF
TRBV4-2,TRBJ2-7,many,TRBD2,TGTGCCAGCAGCCCCTTGGGAGTAGCGGGCTCCTACGAGCAGTACTTC,CASSPLGVAGSYEQYF
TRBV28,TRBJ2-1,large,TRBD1,TGTGCCAGCACCTTACTGACAGGGGGTTCGCAGTTCTTC,CASTLLTGGSQFF
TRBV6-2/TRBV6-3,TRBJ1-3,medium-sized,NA,TGTGCCAGCAGTTACTCGGCGGGCGAACGGAACACCATATATTTT,CASSYSAGERNTIYF
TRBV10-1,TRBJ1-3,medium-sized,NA,TGCGCCAGCAGTGAGGACCCCATCTCTGGAAACACCATATATTTT,CASSEDPISGNTIYF
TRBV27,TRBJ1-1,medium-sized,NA,TGTGCCAGCAGACCGGATCACTGGGGCAAAAAGGACACTGAAGCTTTCTTT,CASRPDHWGKKDTEAFF
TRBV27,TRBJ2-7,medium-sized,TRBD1,TGTGCCACCAAACGAACTCGGACAGGGGGGTTCTACGAGCAGTACTTC,CATKRTRTGGFYEQYF
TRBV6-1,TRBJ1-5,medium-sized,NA,TGTGCCAGCAGTGAGGTCTCAGTAGATCAGCCCCAGCATTTT,CASSEVSVDQPQHF
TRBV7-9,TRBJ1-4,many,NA,TGTGCCAGCAGCCCAGGGTACCTAACTAATGAAAAACTGTTTTTT,CASSPGYLTNEKLFF
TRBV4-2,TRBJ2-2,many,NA,TGTGCCAGCAGCCAAGCCTTTCCTAGCACCGGGGAGCTGTTTTTT,CASSQAFPSTGELFF
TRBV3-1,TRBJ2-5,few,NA,TGTGCCAGCAGCCGAAGTAGGGGAGAGACCCAGTACTTC,CASSRSRGETQYF
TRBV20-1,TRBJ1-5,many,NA,TGCAGTGCTTGGGACGGCCGCAATCAGCCCCAGCATTTT,CSAWDGRNQPQHF
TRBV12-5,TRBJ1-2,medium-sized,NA,TGTGCTAGTGCCGCGGGTCGTAACTATGGCTACACCTTC,CASAAGRNYGYTF
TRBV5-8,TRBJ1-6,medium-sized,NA,TGTGCCAGCAGCTTGATCCGGTTGGGTTCACCCCTCCACTTT,CASSLIRLGSPLHF
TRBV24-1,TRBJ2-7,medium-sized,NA,TGTGCCACCAGTGATTCTCGAGGCAGGGGACTACAGTACTTC,CATSDSRGRGLQYF
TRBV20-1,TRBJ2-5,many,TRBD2,TGCAGTGCTCCCGGCCCCCTACTAGCGGGAGAGAGCGAGACCCAGTACTTC,CSAPGPLLAGESETQYF
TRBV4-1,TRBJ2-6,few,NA,TGCGCCAGCAGCCAAGATCCCCCCCAGGGCTCTGGGGCCAACGTCCTGACTTTC,CASSQDPPQGSGANVLTF